This T cell receptor (beta chain) was profiled in a study of T cell responses to AZD1222 COVID-19 vaccine. Remarks on this clone: Its antigen is not identified.

Overall study findings and caveats: Two AZD1222 administrations were followed by greater Spike-specific TCR breadth and depth.

The table came from immunoSEQ multiplex PCR; TCRdb's copy has only in-frame clones and leaves some out. Of more than 95,000 clones detected, approximately 88% appear once; the ten largest clones hold around 6.1%. V lost 8 bases to trimming and J lost 10 bases, with 15 bases between them. CDR3 length: 12 residues. This TCR came from an adult in good health. The source was peripheral blood, collected on day 0 of AZD1222 vaccination. The V and J genes are TRBV12-3 or TRBV12-4 and TRBJ1-5; D call uncertain. The CDR3 bases are TGTGCCAGCCAACCTGGGAGAGGACCCCAGCATTTT. Translation gives CASQPGRGPQHF.